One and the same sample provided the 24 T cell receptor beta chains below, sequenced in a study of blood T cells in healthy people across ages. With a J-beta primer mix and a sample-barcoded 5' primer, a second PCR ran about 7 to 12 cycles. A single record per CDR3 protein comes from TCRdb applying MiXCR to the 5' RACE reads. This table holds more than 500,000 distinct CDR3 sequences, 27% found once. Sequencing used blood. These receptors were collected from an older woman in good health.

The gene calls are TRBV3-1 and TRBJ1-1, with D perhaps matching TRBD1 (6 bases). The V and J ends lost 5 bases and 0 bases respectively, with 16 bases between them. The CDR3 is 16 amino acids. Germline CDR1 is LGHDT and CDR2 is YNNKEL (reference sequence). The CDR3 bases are TGTGCCAGCAGCAAAGGGGGGGCGAACATGAACACTGAAGCTTTCTTT. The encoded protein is CASSKGGANMNTEAFF.

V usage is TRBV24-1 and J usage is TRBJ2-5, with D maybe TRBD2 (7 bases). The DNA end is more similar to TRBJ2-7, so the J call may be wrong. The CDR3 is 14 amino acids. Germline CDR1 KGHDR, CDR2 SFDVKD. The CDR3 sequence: CATSSSGGSYEQYF. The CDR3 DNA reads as TGTGCCACCAGCAGCTCGGGGGGCTCTTACGAGCAGTACTTC.

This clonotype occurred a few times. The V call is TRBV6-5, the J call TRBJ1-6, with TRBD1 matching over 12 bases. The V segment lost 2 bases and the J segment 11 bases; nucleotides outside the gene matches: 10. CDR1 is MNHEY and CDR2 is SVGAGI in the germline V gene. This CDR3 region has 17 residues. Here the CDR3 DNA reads TGTGCCAGCAGTTACACCGGGACAGGGGGCGCGACTACACCCCTCCACTTT. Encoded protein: CASSYTGTGGATTPLHF.

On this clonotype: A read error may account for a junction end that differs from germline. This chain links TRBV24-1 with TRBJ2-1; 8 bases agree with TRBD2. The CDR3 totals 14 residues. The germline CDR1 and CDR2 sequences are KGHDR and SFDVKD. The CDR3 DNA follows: TGTGCCCCCAGTGATCCCGGACTAGCCGATGAGCAGTTCTTC. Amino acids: CAPSDPGLADEQFF.

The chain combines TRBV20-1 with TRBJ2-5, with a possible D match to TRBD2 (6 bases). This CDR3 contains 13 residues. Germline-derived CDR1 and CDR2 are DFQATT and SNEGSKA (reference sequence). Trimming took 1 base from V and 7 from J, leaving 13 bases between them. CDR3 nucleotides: TGCAGTGCTAGAGGCGGGACCTTCACGACCCAGTACTTC. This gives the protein CSARGGTFTTQYF.

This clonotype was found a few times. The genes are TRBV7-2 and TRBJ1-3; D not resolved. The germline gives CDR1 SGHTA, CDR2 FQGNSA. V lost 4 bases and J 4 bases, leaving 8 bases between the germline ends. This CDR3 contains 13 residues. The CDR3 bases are TGTGCCAGCAGCTCGGAAGAAGGAAACACCATATATTTT. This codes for CASSSEEGNTIYF.

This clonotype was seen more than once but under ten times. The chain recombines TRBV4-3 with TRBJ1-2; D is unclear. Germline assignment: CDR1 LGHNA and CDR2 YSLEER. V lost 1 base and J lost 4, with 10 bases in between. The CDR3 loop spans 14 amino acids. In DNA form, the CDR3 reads TGCGCCAGCAGCCAAGCAGCCAGTTCCTATGGCTACACCTTC. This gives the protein CASSQAASSYGYTF.

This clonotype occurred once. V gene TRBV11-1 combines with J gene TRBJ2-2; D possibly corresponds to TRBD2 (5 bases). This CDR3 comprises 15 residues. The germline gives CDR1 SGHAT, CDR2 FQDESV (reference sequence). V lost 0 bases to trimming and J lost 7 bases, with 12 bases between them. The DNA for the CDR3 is TGTGCCAGCAGCTTAGCTGGGGAGCGGTACGGGGAGCTGTTTTTT. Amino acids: CASSLAGERYGELFF.

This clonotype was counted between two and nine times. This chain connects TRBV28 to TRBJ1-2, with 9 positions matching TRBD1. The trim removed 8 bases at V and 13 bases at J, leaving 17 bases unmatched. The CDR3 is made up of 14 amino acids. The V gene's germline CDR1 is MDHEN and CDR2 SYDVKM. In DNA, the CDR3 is TGTGCCAGCGGCCTAGGGGACAGGGCGAAAGGGTGCACCTTC. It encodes CASGLGDRAKGCTF.

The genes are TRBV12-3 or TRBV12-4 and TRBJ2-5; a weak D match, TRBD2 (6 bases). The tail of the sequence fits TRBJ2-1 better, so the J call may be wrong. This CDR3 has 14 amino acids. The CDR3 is CASSLGIGGDEQFF. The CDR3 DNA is TGTGCCAGCAGTTTGGGTATCGGGGGAGATGAGCAGTTCTTC.

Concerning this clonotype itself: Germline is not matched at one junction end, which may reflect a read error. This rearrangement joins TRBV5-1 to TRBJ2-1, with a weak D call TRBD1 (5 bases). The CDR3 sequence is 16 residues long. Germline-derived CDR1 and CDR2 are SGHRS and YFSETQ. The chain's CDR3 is CANSPPQTEYYNEQFF. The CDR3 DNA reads TGCGCCAACAGCCCCCCCCAGACAGAATATTACAATGAGCAGTTCTTC. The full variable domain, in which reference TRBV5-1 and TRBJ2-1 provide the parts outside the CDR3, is KAGVTQTPRYLIKTRGQQVTLSCSPISGHRSVSWYQQTPGQGLQFLFEYFSETQRNKGNFPGRFSGRQFSNSRSEMNVSTLELGDSALYLCANSPPQTEYYNEQFFGPGTRLTVL.

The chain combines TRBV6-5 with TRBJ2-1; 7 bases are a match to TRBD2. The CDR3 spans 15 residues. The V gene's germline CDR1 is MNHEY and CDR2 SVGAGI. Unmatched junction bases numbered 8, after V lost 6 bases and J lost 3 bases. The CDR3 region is CASSYTSEDYNEQFF. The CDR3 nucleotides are TGTGCCAGCAGCTATACTAGCGAGGACTACAATGAGCAGTTCTTC.

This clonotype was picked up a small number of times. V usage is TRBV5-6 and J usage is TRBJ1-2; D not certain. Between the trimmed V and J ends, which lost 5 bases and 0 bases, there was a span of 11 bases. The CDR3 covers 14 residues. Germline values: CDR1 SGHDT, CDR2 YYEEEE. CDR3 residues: CASSPDGTNYGYTF. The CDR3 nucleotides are TGTGCCAGCAGTCCCGACGGTACTAACTATGGCTACACCTTC. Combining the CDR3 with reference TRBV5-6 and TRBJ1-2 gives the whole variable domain DAGVTQSPTHLIKTRGQQVTLRCSPKSGHDTVSWYQQALGQGPQFIFQYYEEEERQRGNFPDRFSGHQFPNYSSELNVNALLLGDSALYLCASSPDGTNYGYTFGSGTRLTVV.

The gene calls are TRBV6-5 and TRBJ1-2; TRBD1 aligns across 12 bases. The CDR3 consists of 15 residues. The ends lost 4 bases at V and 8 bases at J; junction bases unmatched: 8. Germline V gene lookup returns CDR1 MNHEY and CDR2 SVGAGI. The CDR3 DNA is TGTGCCAGCAGTTTTCCGGGACAGGGGGCAATGGGCTACACCTTC. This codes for CASSFPGQGAMGYTF.

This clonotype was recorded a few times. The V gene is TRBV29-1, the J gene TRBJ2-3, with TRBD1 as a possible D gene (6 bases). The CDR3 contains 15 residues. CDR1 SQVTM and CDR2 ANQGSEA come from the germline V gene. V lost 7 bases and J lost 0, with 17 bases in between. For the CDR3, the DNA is TGCAGCGCTACACAGGGTTCGACTAGCACAGATACGCAGTATTTT. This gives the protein CSATQGSTSTDTQYF.

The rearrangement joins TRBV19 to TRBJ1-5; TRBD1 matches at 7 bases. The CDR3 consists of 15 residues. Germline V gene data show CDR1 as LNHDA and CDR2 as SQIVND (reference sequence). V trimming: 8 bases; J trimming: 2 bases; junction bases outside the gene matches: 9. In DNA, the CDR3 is TGTGCCAGTTCCGACAGGGATCGTGGCAATCAGCCCCAGCATTTT. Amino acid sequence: CASSDRDRGNQPQHF.

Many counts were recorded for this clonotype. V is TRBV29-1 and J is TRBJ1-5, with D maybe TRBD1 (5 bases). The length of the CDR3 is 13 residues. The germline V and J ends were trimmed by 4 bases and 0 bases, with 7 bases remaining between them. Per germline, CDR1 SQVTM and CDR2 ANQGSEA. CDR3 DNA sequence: TGCAGCGTTGCAGGGAATAGCAATCAGCCCCAGCATTTT. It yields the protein CSVAGNSNQPQHF.

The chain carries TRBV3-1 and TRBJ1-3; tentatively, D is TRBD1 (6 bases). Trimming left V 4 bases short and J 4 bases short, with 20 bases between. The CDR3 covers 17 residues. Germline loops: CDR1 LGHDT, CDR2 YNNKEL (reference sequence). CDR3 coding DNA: TGTGCCAGCAGCCTCGCACTTGGCAGGGGAGCAGGAAACACCATATATTTT. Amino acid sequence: CASSLALGRGAGNTIYF.

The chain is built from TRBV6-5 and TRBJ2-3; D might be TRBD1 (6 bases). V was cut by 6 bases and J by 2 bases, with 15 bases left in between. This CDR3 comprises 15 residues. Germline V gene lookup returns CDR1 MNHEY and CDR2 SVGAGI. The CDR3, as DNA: TGTGCCAGCAGCTACACGACAGGCCCCACAGATACGCAGTATTTT. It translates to CASSYTTGPTDTQYF.

CDR3 protein: CAISLGDTGSNQPQHF. CDR3 DNA: TGTGCCATCAGTCTCGGGGACACAGGGAGCAATCAGCCCCAGCATTTT. This chain connects TRBV10-3 to TRBJ1-5, with a weak D call TRBD1 (6 bases). CDR3 length equals 16 residues. The V gene lost 5 bases and the J gene lost 1 base, with 15 bases spanning the gap. CDR1 and CDR2 from the germline V gene are ENHRY and SYGVKD.

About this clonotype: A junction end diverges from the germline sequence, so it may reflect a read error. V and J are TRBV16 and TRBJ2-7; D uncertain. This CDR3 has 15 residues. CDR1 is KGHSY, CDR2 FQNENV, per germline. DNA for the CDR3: TGTGCCAGTAGCCAATCGCCCAGGTCAACCTACGAGCAGTACTTC. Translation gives CASSQSPRSTYEQYF.

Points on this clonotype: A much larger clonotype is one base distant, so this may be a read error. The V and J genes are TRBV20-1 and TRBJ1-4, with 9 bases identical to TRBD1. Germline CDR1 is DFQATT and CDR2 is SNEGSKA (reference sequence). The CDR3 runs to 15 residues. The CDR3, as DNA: TGCAGTGCTAGAGAAAGGGACAGGGATAATGAAGAACTGTTTTTT. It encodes CSARERDRDNEELFF.

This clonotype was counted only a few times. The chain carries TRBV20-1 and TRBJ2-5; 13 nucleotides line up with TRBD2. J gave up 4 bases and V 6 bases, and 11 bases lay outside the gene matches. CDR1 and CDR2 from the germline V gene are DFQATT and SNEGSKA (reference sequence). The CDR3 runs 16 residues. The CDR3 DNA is TGCAGTGCCCTCGGGACTAGCGGGGATTGGGGAGAGACCCAGTACTTC. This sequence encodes CSALGTSGDWGETQYF.

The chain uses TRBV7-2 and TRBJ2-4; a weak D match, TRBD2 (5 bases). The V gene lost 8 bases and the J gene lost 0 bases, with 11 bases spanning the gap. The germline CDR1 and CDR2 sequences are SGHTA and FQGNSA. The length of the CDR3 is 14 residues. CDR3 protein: CASQEVLAKNIQYF. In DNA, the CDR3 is TGTGCCAGCCAGGAGGTTCTAGCCAAAAACATTCAGTACTTC.